These 25 T cell receptor beta chains were all obtained from the same sample, sequenced in a study of shared clonotypes between healthy human individuals. Naive CD8 isolation took CD45RO-negative cells positively selected for CCR7 and excluded terminally differentiated effector memory CD45RA+ cells. Method: immunoSEQ multiplex PCR; TCRdb's copy keeps in-frame clones and lacks some. In the table there are around 2,000,000 clones, around 96% of which are singletons. Sequenced sample: naive CD8+ T cells sorted from blood. The source of these receptors is a man aged 18-30 years in good health.

The chain combines TRBV6-6 with TRBJ2-1, with D maybe TRBD1 (5 bases). Deletions cut 3 bases from V and 6 bases from J, with 12 bases between. The CDR3 is 14 amino acids. Germline-derived CDR1 and CDR2 are MNHNY and SVGAGI (reference sequence). CDR3 loop: CASSYSAQVNEQFF. The CDR3 nucleotides read TGTGCCAGCAGTTATTCGGCACAGGTCAATGAGCAGTTCTTC.

A word on this clone: Within the sample, other DNA sequences also encode this same CDR3. The chain links TRBV27 to TRBJ1-5, with no clear D. Trimming stripped 3 bases from V and 7 bases from J, with 7 bases between. The germline CDR1 and CDR2 sequences are MNHEY and SMNVEV (reference sequence). This CDR3 comprises 12 residues. The CDR3 DNA is TGTGCCAGCAGTTTGTTAGGGCAGCCCCAGCATTTT. It yields the protein CASSLLGQPQHF.

V and J are TRBV9 and TRBJ2-1; no clear D gene. The CDR3 length is 14 residues. Germline V gives CDR1 SGDLS, CDR2 YYNGEE. Trimming removed 3 bases from V and 0 bases from J, with 7 bases in between. CDR3 in DNA: TGTGCCAGCAGCGGGCTGAACTCCTACAATGAGCAGTTCTTC. Translation: CASSGLNSYNEQFF.

The genes are TRBV15 and TRBJ1-2, with D maybe TRBD1 (6 bases). This CDR3 has 15 residues. The germline V and J ends were trimmed by 5 bases and 4 bases, with 17 bases remaining between them. The germline V gene encodes CDR1 LNHNV and CDR2 YYDKDF (reference sequence). For the CDR3, the DNA is TGTGCCACCAGCGAGGGGGGGGCCCTCGTCTATGGCTACACCTTC. It yields the protein CATSEGGALVYGYTF.

The rearrangement uses TRBV10-3 and TRBJ2-7; 9 positions match TRBD2. The germline V gene encodes CDR1 ENHRY and CDR2 SYGVKD. V gave up 3 bases and J gave up 3 bases; unmatched junction bases: 6. The CDR3 length is 15 residues. The CDR3 protein is CAISDRAGGLYEQYF. In DNA form, the CDR3 reads TGTGCCATCAGTGATCGAGCGGGGGGCCTCTACGAGCAGTACTTC.

V and J are TRBV6-1 and TRBJ1-1; TRBD1 matches 8 bases. This CDR3 has 14 residues. Germline CDR1 MNHNS, CDR2 SASEGT. V lost 2 bases to trimming and J lost 5 bases; unmatched junction nucleotides: 4. CDR3 residues: CASSEYRGGTEAFF. The DNA for the CDR3 is TGTGCCAGCAGTGAATACAGGGGGGGGACTGAAGCTTTCTTT.

V gene TRBV11-2 combines with J gene TRBJ2-5; D ambiguous. CDR1 and CDR2 from the germline V gene are SGHAT and FQNNGV. V gave up 1 base and J gave up 4 bases, with 4 bases separating them. The CDR3 sequence is 12 residues long. CDR3 protein: CASSLGLETQYF. The CDR3 region has the DNA TGTGCCAGCAGCTTAGGATTAGAGACCCAGTACTTC.

The chain links TRBV13 to TRBJ1-5; no definite D call. This CDR3 region has 15 residues. V lost 3 bases, J lost 0 bases, and 9 bases lay in between. Germline values: CDR1 PRHDT, CDR2 FYEKMQ (reference sequence). CDR3 sequence (DNA): TGTGCCAGCAGCTTGGGGATGGATAGCAATCAGCCCCAGCATTTT. It yields the protein CASSLGMDSNQPQHF. Supplemented by reference TRBV13 and TRBJ1-5, the full variable domain reads AAGVIQSPRHLIKEKRETATLKCYPIPRHDTVYWYQQGPGQDPQFLISFYEKMQSDKGSIPDRFSAQQFSDYHSELNMSSLELGDSALYFCASSLGMDSNQPQHFGDGTRLSIL.

Comments on this clone: The same CDR3 arises from other DNA sequences in this sample as well. The gene calls are TRBV19 and TRBJ1-2; D is unresolved. The CDR3 runs to 12 residues. Per the germline V gene, CDR1 is LNHDA and CDR2 is SQIVND (reference sequence). Between the trimmed V and J ends, which lost 3 bases and 6 bases, there was a span of 8 bases. The CDR3 DNA reads TGTGCCAGTAGTATCGGTTCAGATGGCTACACCTTC. Protein product: CASSIGSDGYTF. The full variable domain, completed using reference TRBV19 and TRBJ1-2, is DGGITQSPKYLFRKEGQNVTLSCEQNLNHDAMYWYRQDPGQGLRLIYYSQIVNDFQKGDIAEGYSVSREKKESFPLTVTSAQKNPTAFYLCASSIGSDGYTFGSGTRLTVV.

A remark on this clone: Other nucleotide sequences from this sample produce the same CDR3. This sequence joins TRBV7-9 and TRBJ2-5; D is uncertain. Per the germline V gene, CDR1 is SEHNR and CDR2 is FQNEAQ (reference sequence). Trimming left V 1 base short and J 5 bases short, with 5 bases between. The CDR3 runs 12 residues. CDR3 amino acids: CASSLGFETQYF. The DNA of the CDR3 is TGTGCCAGCAGCTTAGGTTTCGAGACCCAGTACTTC.

CDR3 protein: CASRETAYSNQPQHF. DNA for the CDR3: TGTGCCAGTAGGGAGACGGCGTATAGCAATCAGCCCCAGCATTTT. This chain connects TRBV19 to TRBJ1-5, with D uncertain. Germline CDR1 is LNHDA and CDR2 is SQIVND (reference sequence). Between the trimmed V and J ends, which lost 6 bases and 0 bases, there was a span of 12 bases. This CDR3 comprises 15 residues.

The genes are TRBV5-1 and TRBJ2-7; 11 bases agree with TRBD2. This CDR3 has 15 residues. CDR1 is SGHRS and CDR2 is YFSETQ in the germline V gene. V gave up 6 bases and J gave up 0 bases; unmatched junction bases: 5. The CDR3: CASTGTSGNSYEQYF. The CDR3 DNA reads as TGCGCCAGCACCGGGACTAGCGGAAACTCCTACGAGCAGTACTTC.

Note on this clone: Other DNA sequences in this sample translate to the same CDR3. CDR3 in DNA: TGTGCCAGCAGTTACGAGGGCAGTAACACTGAAGCTTTCTTT. It translates to CASSYEGSNTEAFF. The chain employs TRBV6-5 and TRBJ1-1, with D unclear. From germline, CDR1 is MNHEY and CDR2 SVGAGI. The V and J ends lost 2 bases and 2 bases respectively, with 9 bases between them. This CDR3 spans 14 amino acids.

The gene calls are TRBV27 and TRBJ2-7; 10 bases align to TRBD2. V shed 0 bases, J shed 0 bases, and the junction held 8 bases outside the gene matches. The CDR3 loop spans 18 amino acids. Germline CDR1 is MNHEY and CDR2 is SMNVEV (reference sequence). CDR3 nucleotide sequence: TGTGCCAGCAGTTTATCGATAGTGGCTAGCGGGAGCTCCTACGAGCAGTACTTC. Translated: CASSLSIVASGSSYEQYF.

The chain uses TRBV5-6 and TRBJ2-1; D perhaps matches TRBD1 (6 bases). V was cut by 2 bases and J by 0 bases, with 9 bases left in between. This CDR3 comprises 15 residues. The germline gives CDR1 SGHDT, CDR2 YYEEEE. This CDR3 reads CASSFGTNSYNEQFF. The CDR3 nucleotides read TGTGCCAGCAGCTTCGGGACAAACTCCTACAATGAGCAGTTCTTC.

V gene TRBV28 combines with J gene TRBJ2-3, with D unclear. Germline V CDR1 and CDR2: MDHEN, SYDVKM. V was clipped by 6 bases and J by 4 bases, with 14 bases between them. The CDR3 is 14 amino acids. CDR3 sequence: CASSQLQGADTQYF. The CDR3 nucleotides are TGTGCCAGCAGCCAACTTCAAGGCGCAGATACGCAGTATTTT.

CDR3 protein: CASSLGWTGTNYGYTF. DNA for the CDR3: TGTGCCAGCAGCTTGGGTTGGACAGGGACTAACTATGGCTACACCTTC. The chain joins TRBV7-9 to TRBJ1-2; the match to TRBD1 covers 8 bases. Germline V gene lookup returns CDR1 SEHNR and CDR2 FQNEAQ (reference sequence). V trimming: 3 bases; J trimming: 0 bases; junction bases outside the gene matches: 6. CDR3 size: 16 residues.

The rearrangement links TRBV15 to TRBJ1-5; D is unclear. The CDR3 length is 15 residues. CDR1 and CDR2 (germline): LNHNV, YYDKDF (reference sequence). V was pared by 5 bases and J by 4 bases, with 15 bases between. CDR3 sequence reads: CATSLGRVGNQPQHF. In nucleotides, the CDR3 is TGTGCCACCAGCCTTGGGCGGGTAGGGAATCAGCCCCAGCATTTT.

V gene TRBV6-1 combines with J gene TRBJ2-2, with D uncertain. CDR1 and CDR2 from the germline V gene are MNHNS and SASEGT. The CDR3 covers 15 residues. The V end lost 2 bases, the J end lost 6 bases, and 13 bases lay between the germline ends. CDR3 bases: TGTGCCAGCAGTGAATATGCCTTGAGGCCCGGGGAGCTGTTTTTT. Protein sequence: CASSEYALRPGELFF.

The DNA for the CDR3 is TGTGCCAGCAGTTACGGCTCCGCAGTATGGACTGAAGCTTTCTTT. It codes for CASSYGSAVWTEAFF. This chain uses TRBV6-5 with TRBJ1-1; D unclear. This CDR3 has 15 residues. The germline V gene encodes CDR1 MNHEY and CDR2 SVGAGI. V lost 2 bases to trimming and J lost 5 bases, with 15 bases between them.

Regarding this clone: The sample carries other DNA sequences with the same CDR3. This chain connects TRBV27 to TRBJ2-7; TRBD1 or TRBD2 may be the D gene (5 bases each). The CDR3 extends over 14 amino acids. In germline, CDR1 is MNHEY, CDR2 SMNVEV (reference sequence). Trimming pared 3 bases from V and 0 bases from J, leaving 9 bases between. The CDR3 here is CASSFGGSSYEQYF. As DNA, the CDR3 is TGTGCCAGCAGTTTTGGGGGAAGCTCCTACGAGCAGTACTTC.

The chain recombines TRBV25-1 with TRBJ1-2; D not resolved. This CDR3 has 13 residues. Germline-derived CDR1 and CDR2 are MGHDK and SYGVNS. V lost 3 bases and J lost 6, with 11 bases in between. The CDR3: CASSEGGWDGYTF. The CDR3 DNA sequence: TGTGCCAGCAGTGAGGGCGGCTGGGATGGCTACACCTTC.

This chain links TRBV2 with TRBJ2-7; TRBD2 is a possible D gene (5 bases). V was clipped by 6 bases and J by 6 bases, with 12 bases between them. CDR1 SNHLY and CDR2 FYNNEI come from the germline V gene. The CDR3 extends over 12 amino acids. CDR3 nucleotides: TGTGCCAGCAGAAAGGGTGAGGGCGAGCAGTACTTC. Translated: CASRKGEGEQYF.

The chain carries TRBV27 and TRBJ2-3; 12 bases are shared with TRBD2. CDR3 length equals 17 residues. V trimming: 4 bases; J trimming: 4 bases; junction bases outside the gene matches: 9. Germline-derived CDR1 and CDR2 are MNHEY and SMNVEV (reference sequence). The CDR3 DNA is TGTGCCAGCAGTTACAGACTAGCGGGGGTTCAGGCAGATACGCAGTATTTT. Translating gives CASSYRLAGVQADTQYF.

The chain uses TRBV15 and TRBJ2-7; perhaps TRBD1 as D (5 bases). The CDR3 consists of 16 residues. Trimming pared 0 bases from V and 3 bases from J, leaving 15 bases between. Germline CDR1 is LNHNV and CDR2 is YYDKDF (reference sequence). The CDR3 protein is CATSRDLGQGVYEQYF. Here the CDR3 DNA reads TGTGCCACCAGCAGAGATCTCGGTCAGGGTGTCTACGAGCAGTACTTC.